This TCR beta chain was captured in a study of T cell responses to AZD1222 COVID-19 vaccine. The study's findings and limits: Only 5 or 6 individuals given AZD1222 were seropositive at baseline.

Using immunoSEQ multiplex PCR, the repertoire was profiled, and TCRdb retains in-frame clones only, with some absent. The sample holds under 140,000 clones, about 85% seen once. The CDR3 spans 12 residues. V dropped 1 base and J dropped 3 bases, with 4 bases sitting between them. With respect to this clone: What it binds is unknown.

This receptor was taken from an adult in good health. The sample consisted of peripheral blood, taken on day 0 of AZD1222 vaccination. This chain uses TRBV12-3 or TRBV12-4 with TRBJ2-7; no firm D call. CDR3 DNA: TGTGCCAGCAGTTTAGTTCGCTACGAGCAGTACTTC. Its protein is CASSLVRYEQYF.